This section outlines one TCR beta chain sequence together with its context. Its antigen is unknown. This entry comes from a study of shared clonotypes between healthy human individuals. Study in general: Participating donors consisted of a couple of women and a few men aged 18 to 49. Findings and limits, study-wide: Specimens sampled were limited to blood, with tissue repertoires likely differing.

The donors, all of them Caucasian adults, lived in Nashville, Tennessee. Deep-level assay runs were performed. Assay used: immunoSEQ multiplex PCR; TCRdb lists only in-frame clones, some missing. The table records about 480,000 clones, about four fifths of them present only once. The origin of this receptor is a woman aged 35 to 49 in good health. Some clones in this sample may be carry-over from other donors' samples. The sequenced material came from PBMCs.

CDR3 nucleotides: TGCGCCAGCAGCCCGGGGGACAGGGTTTACGAGCAGTACTTC. Its translation is CASSPGDRVYEQYF. The gene calls are TRBV5-1 and TRBJ2-7, with 9 bases aligning to TRBD1. Per germline, CDR1 SGHRS and CDR2 YFSETQ. This CDR3 is built from 14 residues. V lost 4 bases and J lost 4; bases outside the gene matches: 6. Full variable domain (rest looked up from reference TRBV5-1 and TRBJ2-7): KAGVTQTPRYLIKTRGQQVTLSCSPISGHRSVSWYQQTPGQGLQFLFEYFSETQRNKGNFPGRFSGRQFSNSRSEMNVSTLELGDSALYLCASSPGDRVYEQYFGPGTRLTVT.